These 11 T cell receptor beta chains share one sample of origin, sequenced in a study of PD-L1 blockade in urothelial cancer. The time point is: pretreatment peripheral blood. TCRdb's table, derived via immunoSEQ multiplex PCR, lists solely in-frame clones and lacks some. The table lists under 95,000 clones, more than 70% of them singletons. This specimen consisted of PBMCs, obtained around atezolizumab (anti-PD-L1) treatment. These receptors originate from a man between 60 and 70 years old with urothelial cancer.

The V call is TRBV27, the J call TRBJ2-7; D is perhaps TRBD2 (6 bases). Germline CDR1 and CDR2: MNHEY and SMNVEV (reference sequence). V lost 4 bases to trimming and J lost 0 bases, with 7 bases between them. This CDR3 contains 13 residues. CDR3 in DNA: TGTGCCAGCAGTTCCGGGAGCTCCTACGAGCAGTACTTC. It translates to CASSSGSSYEQYF.

This clone was seen a single time. The V and J genes are TRBV6-5 and TRBJ1-1, with D possibly matching TRBD1 (5 bases). This CDR3 comprises 13 residues. Trimming removed 1 base at V and 7 bases at J, with 10 bases between. The germline CDR1 and CDR2 sequences are MNHEY and SVGAGI. Written as DNA, the CDR3 is TGTGCCAGCAGTTACTTCTCCGGGGGTGAAGCTTTCTTT. Translating it yields CASSYFSGGEAFF.

The V and J genes are TRBV9 and TRBJ1-3; a possible D gene is TRBD1 (6 bases). The length of the CDR3 is 14 residues. The ends were cut back, 3 bases at V and 2 bases at J, with 9 bases in the middle. CDR1 is SGDLS and CDR2 is YYNGEE in the germline V gene. This chain's CDR3 is CASSAGTPGNTIYF. CDR3 DNA sequence: TGTGCCAGCAGCGCTGGGACACCTGGAAACACCATATATTTT.

To note about this clone: This likely came from a read error, as a far larger clone is one base away. Other nucleotide sequences in the sample specify the same CDR3. J is TRBJ2-6 and V is TRBV5-5, with 8 bases lining up with TRBD1. Unmatched junction bases numbered 9, after V lost 5 bases and J lost 2 bases. CDR1 and CDR2 (germline): SGHKS, YYEKEE (reference sequence). The CDR3 contains 17 residues. In nucleotides, the CDR3 is TGTGCCAGCAGTTCCAGACAGGGGCGCGCTGGGGCCAACGTCCTGACTTTC. The encoded protein is CASSSRQGRAGANVLTF.

The chain employs TRBV6-1 and TRBJ1-5; no firm D call. Trimming took off 2 bases at V and 3 bases at J, with 5 bases between the two ends. This CDR3 spans 13 amino acids. Germline assignment: CDR1 MNHNS and CDR2 SASEGT. CDR3 protein: CASSELVNQPQHF. The CDR3 DNA sequence: TGTGCCAGCAGTGAATTAGTCAATCAGCCCCAGCATTTT.

The chain carries TRBV28 and TRBJ1-5, with TRBD1 matching 7 bases. Germline assignment: CDR1 MDHEN and CDR2 SYDVKM. J was trimmed by 6 bases and V by 2 bases; bases with no gene match: 7. CDR3 length: 15 residues. CDR3 nucleotide sequence: TGTGCCAGCAGTTTACCGACAGGGCGGGCTCAGCCCCAGCATTTT. It yields the protein CASSLPTGRAQPQHF.

V is TRBV10-1 and J is TRBJ2-7; tentative D call: TRBD2 (6 bases). Germline V lookup: CDR1 WNHNN, CDR2 SYGVQD (reference sequence). Trimming took off 6 bases at V and 1 base at J, with 10 bases between the two ends. CDR3 length equals 13 residues. CDR3 loop: CASSRGLSYEQYF. The DNA of the CDR3 is TGCGCCAGCAGCCGGGGGTTATCCTACGAGCAGTACTTC.

The chain joins TRBV9 to TRBJ2-1; the D gene is possibly TRBD2 (5 bases). The CDR3 is 15 residues long. The germline V gene has CDR1 SGDLS and CDR2 YYNGEE. The V end was cut by 4 bases, the J end by 6 bases, with 17 bases between. As DNA, the CDR3 is TGTGCCAGCAGCACCATGCAGGACCGGGGCAATGAGCAGTTCTTC. Its translation: CASSTMQDRGNEQFF. Complete variable domain (other parts from reference TRBV9 and TRBJ2-1): DSGVTQTPKHLITATGQRVTLRCSPRSGDLSVYWYQQSLDQGLQFLIQYYNGEERAKGNILERFSAQQFPDLHSELNLSSLELGDSALYFCASSTMQDRGNEQFFGPGTRLTVL.

V is TRBV15 and J is TRBJ1-4, with D hard to call. The CDR3 has 15 residues. Trimming removed 1 base at V and 7 bases at J, with 13 bases between. Germline V gene data show CDR1 as LNHNV and CDR2 as YYDKDF (reference sequence). CDR3 protein: CATSRGGVLSEKLFF. CDR3 DNA: TGTGCCACCAGCAGAGGCGGCGTTTTGAGTGAAAAACTGTTTTTT.

J is TRBJ1-4 and V is TRBV7-9, with D unresolved. Germline V gene data show CDR1 as SEHNR and CDR2 as FQNEAQ (reference sequence). The ends were cut back, 1 base at V and 3 bases at J, with 9 bases in the middle. The CDR3 is 15 residues long. CDR3: CASSLDQVSNEKLFF. The CDR3 nucleotides are TGTGCCAGCAGCTTAGATCAGGTGTCTAATGAAAAACTGTTTTTT.

The chain joins TRBV5-6 to TRBJ2-1, with 12 positions matching TRBD2. Germline V gives CDR1 SGHDT, CDR2 YYEEEE. The CDR3 is 16 amino acids. Losses at the gene ends were 4 bases for V and 10 bases for J; bases not matched to a gene: 12. The CDR3 spells CASSPGTSGGPREQFF. In DNA form, the CDR3 reads TGTGCCAGCAGCCCGGGAACTAGCGGGGGGCCACGGGAGCAGTTCTTC.